Reported below is one T cell receptor beta chain. The sample contains more than one DNA sequence encoding this CDR3. The J segment lost 6 bases and the V segment lost 6 bases, leaving 1 base of the junction unmatched. The CDR3 has 11 amino acids. The germline gives CDR1 SQVTM, CDR2 ANQGSEA. The data derive from a study of blood T cell repertoires in COVID-19. About the study: Italy, Spain and the United States were the sources of the convalescent and acute COVID-19 samples.

Here immunoSEQ multiplex PCR was the method, and the copy in TCRdb shows in-frame clones only, minus some. The sample includes some 180,000 clones, roughly 83% of them seen just once. The TCR was taken from a woman aged 40 to 55 with COVID-19, enrolled during active disease. This chain uses TRBV29-1 with TRBJ1-2; TRBD1 aligns across 10 bases. The specimen was peripheral blood. CDR3 region: CSVGTGDGYTF. The CDR3, as DNA: TGCAGCGTCGGGACAGGGGATGGCTACACCTTC.